These 12 T cell receptor beta chains came from one sample sequenced in a study of cytomegalovirus exposure and HLA in healthy donors (dated by TCRdb to the late 2010s). The library was built by means of the immunoSEQ multiplex PCR assay. The multiplex PCR relied on a mix of 60 forward primers for TCR Vbeta segments and 13 reverse primers for TCR Jbeta segments. The clones in this table, taken by TCRdb from immuneACCESS, are in-frame only. Not every clone is retained; where verified, under half of the shortfall comes from an unresolved V gene, and the cause of the rest is unknown. Here the sample has 89,000 or so clones; roughly 81% occur a single time. In total, the top ten clones hold 4.5% to 7% of the sample. Sequenced sample: PBMCs. Every receptor here comes from a woman under 30 in good health and CMV-seropositive.

The chain carries TRBV11-2 and TRBJ1-1; D ambiguous. In germline, CDR1 is SGHAT, CDR2 FQNNGV. The CDR3 is 12 amino acids. V was cut by 8 bases and J by 4 bases, with 11 bases left in between. CDR3 amino acids: CASGGIPTEAFF. The CDR3 DNA reads TGTGCCAGCGGAGGGATTCCCACTGAAGCTTTCTTT.

The rearrangement links TRBV10-3 to TRBJ1-2; 9 bases map to TRBD1. CDR3 size: 13 residues. Trimming took 8 bases from V and 3 from J; bases not matched to a gene: 4. In germline, CDR1 is ENHRY, CDR2 SYGVKD. CDR3 DNA: TGTGCCATCCGGGACAGGGTGGACTATGGCTACACCTTC. This sequence encodes CAIRDRVDYGYTF.

The V call is TRBV27, the J call TRBJ2-1; 7 nucleotides line up with TRBD2. Trimming removed 4 bases from V and 0 bases from J; junction bases left unmatched: 9. CDR1 is MNHEY and CDR2 is SMNVEV in the germline V gene (reference sequence). The CDR3 runs 17 residues. CDR3 protein: CASSSGQERGSYNEQFF. CDR3 bases: TGTGCCAGCAGTTCGGGCCAGGAGCGGGGCTCCTACAATGAGCAGTTCTTC.

V is TRBV5-1 and J is TRBJ2-1; maybe TRBD1 (5 bases). The germline CDR1 and CDR2 sequences are SGHRS and YFSETQ. Trimming took off 0 bases at V and 0 bases at J, with 7 bases between the two ends. The CDR3 sequence is 15 residues long. The CDR3 bases are TGCGCCAGCAGCTTGGACGGACACTCCTACAATGAGCAGTTCTTC. Residues: CASSLDGHSYNEQFF.

This sequence joins TRBV13 and TRBJ2-7; 9 positions match TRBD2. J gave up 1 base and V 5 bases, and 6 bases lay outside the gene matches. Germline V gives CDR1 PRHDT, CDR2 FYEKMQ (reference sequence). CDR3 length: 15 amino acids. CDR3 region: CASSQTSGRSYEQYF. DNA for the CDR3: TGTGCCAGCAGCCAAACTAGCGGGCGTTCCTACGAGCAGTACTTC.

In this sample, this clone turned up once. This chain joins TRBV5-1 and TRBJ1-1, with D uncertain. Trimming pared 0 bases from V and 5 bases from J, leaving 20 bases between. This CDR3 comprises 17 residues. Germline V lookup: CDR1 SGHRS, CDR2 YFSETQ. The CDR3, as DNA: TGCGCCAGCAGCTTGGGGGCTCTGCCCACCGTTCAAACTGAAGCTTTCTTT. Its protein is CASSLGALPTVQTEAFF.

J is TRBJ1-5 and V is TRBV28; 7 bases are a match to TRBD1. Germline lookup yields CDR1 MDHEN and CDR2 SYDVKM. This CDR3 is built from 13 residues. V trimming: 7 bases; J trimming: 8 bases; junction bases outside the gene matches: 8. The CDR3 protein is CASIGTDIKPQHF. CDR3 sequence (DNA): TGTGCCAGCATCGGGACAGACATCAAGCCCCAGCATTTT.

The CDR3 spells CASSIASHQPQHF. CDR3 nucleotides: TGTGCCAGTAGTATCGCGTCCCATCAGCCCCAGCATTTT. The rearrangement links TRBV19 to TRBJ1-5, with D unclear. This CDR3 has 13 amino acids. V was shortened by 3 bases and J by 5 bases, with 8 bases between the two germline ends. From germline, CDR1 is LNHDA and CDR2 SQIVND (reference sequence).

The chain combines TRBV2 with TRBJ2-5, with TRBD1 matching over 10 bases. J was trimmed by 7 bases and V by 7 bases; bases with no gene match: 3. The CDR3 runs to 12 residues. Germline V lookup: CDR1 SNHLY, CDR2 FYNNEI. Here the CDR3 reads CASTRDRGTQYF. CDR3 coding DNA: TGTGCCAGCACTAGGGACAGGGGGACCCAGTACTTC.

V is TRBV30 and J is TRBJ1-2, with D possibly matching TRBD1 (5 bases). CDR1 GTSNPN and CDR2 SVGIG come from the germline V gene (reference sequence). The CDR3 consists of 12 residues. Trimming shortened V by 5 bases and J by 8 bases, and 15 bases separated the two germline ends. CDR3 region: CAWSRGTWGYTF. In DNA form, the CDR3 reads TGTGCCTGGTCCCGAGGGACTTGGGGCTACACCTTC.

The V call is TRBV5-1, the J call TRBJ2-3; a weak D match, TRBD2 (7 bases). Germline V gene data show CDR1 as SGHRS and CDR2 as YFSETQ. Trimming took off 7 bases at V and 4 bases at J, with 19 bases between the two ends. The CDR3 consists of 15 residues. CDR3 protein: CASSWQGREADTQYF. CDR3 nucleotide sequence: TGCGCCAGCTCCTGGCAGGGGAGGGAGGCAGATACGCAGTATTTT.

This clone came up once. The rearrangement uses TRBV5-4 and TRBJ2-4, with 9 positions matching TRBD2. Germline CDR1 reads SGHNT; CDR2 reads YYREEE (reference sequence). V was pared by 2 bases and J by 5 bases, with 5 bases of the junction left unmatched. The CDR3 covers 15 residues. The chain's CDR3 is CASSFSRGGENIQYF. As DNA, the CDR3 is TGTGCCAGCAGCTTTTCCCGCGGGGGGGAAAACATTCAGTACTTC.